Listed below are T cell receptor beta chains from one sample, sequenced in a study of shared clonotypes between healthy human individuals. Data came from immunoSEQ multiplex PCR; TCRdb stores just in-frame clones and leaves some out. The sample shows a few million clones, 80% to 95% of them seen only once. The sample taken for sequencing was naive CD8+ T cells from PBMCs. The source of these receptors is a man younger than 30 in good health. Some clones in this sample may be carry-over from other donors' samples. Both conserved end residues are part of each CDR3. Fields, in order: V gene, J gene, D gene, CDR3 protein. The D gene is left open where the match is weak.

v_gene: TRBV9
j_gene: TRBJ2-1
d_gene: .
CDR3aa: CASSVELAINEQFF

v_gene: TRBV28
j_gene: TRBJ2-7
d_gene: .
CDR3aa: CASSPSGGLGGTPWEQYF

v_gene: TRBV5-1
j_gene: TRBJ2-1
d_gene: TRBD2
CDR3aa: CASSLGTRHVEQFF

v_gene: TRBV28
j_gene: TRBJ1-5
d_gene: .
CDR3aa: CASSLSPGHHQPQHF

v_gene: TRBV30
j_gene: TRBJ1-2
d_gene: .
CDR3aa: CAWSAEPFAGGYTF

v_gene: TRBV29-1
j_gene: TRBJ1-1
d_gene: .
CDR3aa: CSDLPGTEAFF

v_gene: TRBV7-9
j_gene: TRBJ2-3
d_gene: .
CDR3aa: CASSFLPSTDTQYF

v_gene: TRBV7-9
j_gene: .
d_gene: .
CDR3aa: CASSLVHHYEQYF

v_gene: TRBV6-5
j_gene: TRBJ1-2
d_gene: .
CDR3aa: CASSYSGGWYGYTF

v_gene: TRBV4-3
j_gene: TRBJ2-5
d_gene: .
CDR3aa: CASSRERQSETQYF

v_gene: TRBV28
j_gene: TRBJ2-2
d_gene: .
CDR3aa: CASTPAAGKSNTGELFF

v_gene: TRBV10-3
j_gene: TRBJ2-7
d_gene: TRBD1
CDR3aa: CAISELSGQEAYEQYF

v_gene: TRBV6-1
j_gene: TRBJ1-2
d_gene: TRBD1
CDR3aa: CASSDYRDRGFGYTF

v_gene: TRBV28
j_gene: TRBJ2-5
d_gene: .
CDR3aa: CASSSREVAETQYF

v_gene: TRBV27
j_gene: TRBJ2-3
d_gene: .
CDR3aa: CASGYRGDTQYF

v_gene: TRBV6-5
j_gene: TRBJ1-5
d_gene: .
CDR3aa: CASRMDSYSNQPQHF

v_gene: TRBV27
j_gene: TRBJ1-1
d_gene: .
CDR3aa: CASSLLGGMGTEAFF

v_gene: TRBV7-9
j_gene: TRBJ2-1
d_gene: .
CDR3aa: CASSPPTRENEQFF

v_gene: TRBV28
j_gene: TRBJ1-1
d_gene: .
CDR3aa: CASSLFVDRREAFF

v_gene: TRBV7-9
j_gene: TRBJ1-1
d_gene: .
CDR3aa: CAGGSGDTEAFF

v_gene: TRBV6-5
j_gene: TRBJ1-4
d_gene: .
CDR3aa: CASSYGRTNEKLFF

v_gene: TRBV7-9
j_gene: TRBJ1-1
d_gene: .
CDR3aa: CASSFAAGTGTEAFF

v_gene: TRBV5-1
j_gene: TRBJ2-1
d_gene: TRBD2
CDR3aa: CASTIAGRYNEQFF

v_gene: TRBV7-3
j_gene: TRBJ1-1
d_gene: TRBD1
CDR3aa: CASSPNRGGNTEAFF

v_gene: TRBV11-2
j_gene: TRBJ2-5
d_gene: .
CDR3aa: CASSPTSGLGETQYF

v_gene: TRBV7-9
j_gene: TRBJ1-3
d_gene: .
CDR3aa: CASSSTQGGNTIYF

v_gene: TRBV14
j_gene: TRBJ2-3
d_gene: .
CDR3aa: CASSLGWRTGRDTQYF

v_gene: TRBV16
j_gene: TRBJ2-2
d_gene: .
CDR3aa: CASSHGAGGTNTGELFF

v_gene: TRBV21-1
j_gene: TRBJ2-7
d_gene: .
CDR3aa: CASSKYYYEQYF

v_gene: TRBV30
j_gene: TRBJ2-1
d_gene: .
CDR3aa: CAWSVRRRPSHNEQFF

v_gene: TRBV2
j_gene: TRBJ1-5
d_gene: TRBD1
CDR3aa: CASSEARDRAQPQHF

v_gene: TRBV6-5
j_gene: TRBJ2-1
d_gene: .
CDR3aa: CASSYSPGSSYNEQFF

v_gene: TRBV9
j_gene: TRBJ1-2
d_gene: TRBD1
CDR3aa: CASSVPKQGTHYGYTF

v_gene: TRBV19
j_gene: TRBJ1-2
d_gene: .
CDR3aa: CASSILTFLNPYGYTF

v_gene: TRBV6-5
j_gene: TRBJ2-1
d_gene: .
CDR3aa: CASGKGVYNEQFF

v_gene: TRBV5-8
j_gene: TRBJ1-1
d_gene: .
CDR3aa: CASSYRTFGTTEAFF

v_gene: TRBV28
j_gene: TRBJ2-5
d_gene: .
CDR3aa: CASSSGVWETQYF

v_gene: TRBV15
j_gene: TRBJ2-2
d_gene: TRBD2
CDR3aa: CATSRDGTSGSSGELFF

v_gene: TRBV19
j_gene: TRBJ1-2
d_gene: .
CDR3aa: CASSIPLGLGPLWGYTF

v_gene: TRBV27
j_gene: TRBJ2-3
d_gene: .
CDR3aa: CASSLGGRDTQYF

v_gene: TRBV19
j_gene: TRBJ2-7
d_gene: TRBD1
CDR3aa: CASSLRTGRTYEQYF

v_gene: TRBV27
j_gene: TRBJ1-5
d_gene: .
CDR3aa: CASSPDWRHNQPQHF

v_gene: TRBV5-6
j_gene: TRBJ1-1
d_gene: .
CDR3aa: CASSLDGYAAEAFF

v_gene: TRBV7-9
j_gene: TRBJ2-7
d_gene: TRBD1
CDR3aa: CASSQPGQEGSYEQYF

v_gene: TRBV6-1
j_gene: TRBJ2-1
d_gene: .
CDR3aa: CASSLENEQFF

v_gene: TRBV10-3
j_gene: TRBJ1-3
d_gene: .
CDR3aa: CAISSGGELSGNTIYF

v_gene: TRBV5-1
j_gene: TRBJ1-1
d_gene: TRBD1
CDR3aa: CASSSTGQGGFAEAFF

v_gene: TRBV10-3
j_gene: TRBJ1-1
d_gene: TRBD1
CDR3aa: CAISDRDRQNEAFF

v_gene: TRBV4-3
j_gene: TRBJ2-3
d_gene: .
CDR3aa: CASSLAAWRDTQYF

v_gene: TRBV9
j_gene: TRBJ1-6
d_gene: .
CDR3aa: CASSVAANSPLHF

v_gene: TRBV4-3
j_gene: TRBJ2-3
d_gene: TRBD1
CDR3aa: CASSQVTGADTQYF

v_gene: TRBV7-9
j_gene: TRBJ2-1
d_gene: TRBD2
CDR3aa: CASSLGLAGGDEQFF

v_gene: TRBV5-6
j_gene: TRBJ1-1
d_gene: .
CDR3aa: CASSPGTMNTEAFF